The 19 T cell receptor beta chains below all came from one sample that was sequenced in a study of blood T cells in healthy people across ages. Sample-barcoded 5' priming and a J-beta primer mix drove a second PCR of about 6 to 12 cycles. From the 5' RACE reads, TCRdb called clonotypes with MiXCR, one entry per CDR3 protein. The data show over 1,500,000 distinct CDR3 sequences, just under 50% seen once. The sequenced sample was blood. All receptors derive from a woman in her forties in good health.

This clonotype was recorded a few times. The chain links TRBV6-2 or TRBV6-3 to TRBJ1-2; no definite D call. The CDR3 is made up of 11 amino acids. V was clipped by 8 bases and J by 5 bases, with 9 bases between them. The germline V gene encodes CDR1 MNHEY and CDR2 SVGEGT. CDR3: CASDGTYGYTF. Here the CDR3 DNA reads TGTGCCAGCGACGGAACATATGGCTACACCTTC.

The chain employs TRBV7-8 and TRBJ2-5; D may be TRBD2 (5 bases). CDR1 is SGHVS, CDR2 FQNEAQ, per germline. V shed 1 base and J shed 11 bases, with 14 bases lying between them. This CDR3 is 13 amino acids long. The CDR3 is CASSLVIGDQQYF. As DNA, the CDR3 is TGTGCCAGCAGCTTAGTGATCGGGGATCAGCAGTACTTC.

This clonotype was picked up many times. The gene calls are TRBV4-2 and TRBJ2-7, with D hard to call. V was pared by 1 base and J by 6 bases, with 13 bases between. Germline V gene sequence: CDR1 LGHNA, CDR2 YNFKEQ. This CDR3 comprises 14 residues. This chain's CDR3 is CASSQGLGPTEQYF. As DNA, the CDR3 is TGTGCCAGCAGCCAAGGCCTCGGACCGACCGAGCAGTACTTC.

The J gene is TRBJ2-7, the V gene TRBV6-2 or TRBV6-3; 11 nucleotides line up with TRBD1. V lost 3 bases to trimming and J lost 3 bases; unmatched junction nucleotides: 10. Germline V CDR1 and CDR2: MNHEY, SVGEGT. CDR3 length: 17 residues. The CDR3 is CASSYSTEGQGDYEQYF. DNA of the CDR3: TGTGCCAGCAGTTATTCCACAGAGGGACAGGGGGACTACGAGCAGTACTTC.

The gene calls are TRBV7-2 and TRBJ1-6; 7 nucleotides match TRBD1. The CDR3 loop spans 16 amino acids. The germline V gene has CDR1 SGHTA and CDR2 FQGNSA. V dropped 5 bases and J dropped 8; count of bases not matched to a gene: 12. The CDR3: CASSPQGDSTHSPLHF. CDR3 DNA: TGTGCCAGCAGCCCTCAGGGGGACTCAACCCATTCACCCCTCCACTTT. Complete variable domain (other parts from reference TRBV7-2 and TRBJ1-6): GAGVSQSPSNKVTEKGKDVELRCDPISGHTALYWYRQSLGQGLEFLIYFQGNSAPDKSGLPSDRFSAERTGGSVSTLTIQRTQQEDSAVYLCASSPQGDSTHSPLHFGNGTRLTVT.

This clonotype has more than one count but fewer than ten. One end of the junction varies from germline; a read error may be responsible. The chain is built from TRBV4-3 and TRBJ1-2; D may be TRBD1 (5 bases). The germline V gene has CDR1 LGHNA and CDR2 YSLEER. This CDR3 comprises 13 residues. The CDR3 region is CASSQDRYYGYTF. The CDR3 bases are TGTGCCAGCAGCCAAGACAGATACTATGGCTACACCTTC.

This clonotype appeared a few times. The chain employs TRBV15 and TRBJ2-7, with 8 positions matching TRBD1. Germline lookup yields CDR1 LNHNV and CDR2 YYDKDF (reference sequence). V lost 5 bases and J lost 3; bases outside the gene matches: 6. This CDR3 has 14 residues. The DNA of the CDR3 is TGTGCCACCAGCCCAGGGGGCTTGGGCTACGAGCAGTACTTC. Encoded protein: CATSPGGLGYEQYF.

This clonotype was observed a few times. The chain uses TRBV28 and TRBJ2-4; 7 bases line up with TRBD2. Unmatched junction bases numbered 4, after V lost 2 bases and J lost 9 bases. The CDR3 is made up of 13 amino acids. Looked up from germline, CDR1 is MDHEN and CDR2 is SYDVKM. The CDR3 reads CASSLGRVVIQYF. CDR3 nucleotides: TGTGCCAGCAGTTTAGGGAGGGTGGTCATTCAGTACTTC. The complete variable domain, with remaining parts taken from reference TRBV28 and TRBJ2-4, reads DVKVTQSSRYLVKRTGEKVFLECVQDMDHENMFWYRQDPGLGLRLIYFSYDVKMKEKGDIPEGYSVSREKKERFSLILESASTNQTSMYLCASSLGRVVIQYFGAGTRLSVL.

CDR3 DNA sequence: TGTGCCAGCAGCACCGGGAGAGAAGCTGGAAACACCATATATTTT. Its translation: CASSTGREAGNTIYF. The rearrangement links TRBV6-6 to TRBJ1-3; D call uncertain. Trimming took off 6 bases at V and 2 bases at J, with 14 bases between the two ends. The CDR3 covers 15 residues. Germline V gives CDR1 MNHNY, CDR2 SVGAGI (reference sequence).

The V gene is TRBV6-5, the J gene TRBJ2-3; 9 positions agree with TRBD2. V shed 5 bases, J shed 2 bases, and the junction held 8 bases outside the gene matches. The CDR3 extends over 16 amino acids. Germline CDR1 MNHEY, CDR2 SVGAGI. CDR3 DNA sequence: TGTGCCAGCAGTCGCAGCGGGGGGCCAATCACAGATACGCAGTATTTT. This translates into CASSRSGGPITDTQYF.

V gene TRBV20-1 combines with J gene TRBJ2-7; a possible D gene is TRBD2 (6 bases). V was cut by 1 base and J by 3 bases, with 19 bases left in between. The CDR3 has 16 residues. Germline assignment: CDR1 DFQATT and CDR2 SNEGSKA (reference sequence). This chain's CDR3 is CSARGVPGTPNYEQYF. CDR3 coding DNA: TGCAGTGCTAGAGGGGTTCCCGGGACTCCCAACTACGAGCAGTACTTC.

This clonotype was detected a few times. The J gene is TRBJ2-3, the V gene TRBV24-1; the D gene is possibly TRBD2 (6 bases). The CDR3 spans 14 residues. Trimming shortened V by 7 bases and J by 0 bases, and 10 bases separated the two germline ends. The germline V gene encodes CDR1 KGHDR and CDR2 SFDVKD. For the CDR3, the DNA is TGTGCCACCAGCGGGGGACTGAGCACAGATACGCAGTATTTT. Its protein is CATSGGLSTDTQYF.

Only a few counts were recorded for this clonotype. V gene TRBV15 combines with J gene TRBJ2-7, with TRBD1 matching over 8 bases. The CDR3 has 18 residues. Per the germline V gene, CDR1 is LNHNV and CDR2 is YYDKDF (reference sequence). V lost 1 base, J lost 2 bases, and 13 bases stayed unmatched. This chain's CDR3 is CATSRGGVGSTGAYEQYF. Here the CDR3 DNA reads TGTGCCACCAGCAGAGGCGGTGTGGGTTCGACAGGGGCCTACGAGCAGTACTTC.

The genes are TRBV29-1 and TRBJ2-3; the D gene is possibly TRBD1 (6 bases). CDR1 is SQVTM, CDR2 ANQGSEA, per germline. V lost 2 bases to trimming and J lost 4 bases, with 10 bases between them. There are 13 residues in the CDR3. DNA of the CDR3: TGCAGCGTTGAAAAGGGGGTGGCAGATACGCAGTATTTT. Protein sequence: CSVEKGVADTQYF.

This clonotype was seen once. The junction differs from germline at one of its ends, possibly a read error. This sequence joins TRBV3-1 and TRBJ2-3, with D maybe TRBD1 (6 bases). The CDR3 covers 18 residues. Germline CDR1 and CDR2: LGHDT and YNNKEL (reference sequence). The CDR3 loop is CASSQVYSPGVLTDAQYF. In DNA form, the CDR3 reads TGTGCCAGCAGCCAAGTTTATTCGCCAGGGGTCCTCACAGATGCGCAGTATTTT.

This clonotype was recorded only once. V and J are TRBV24-1 and TRBJ2-4; 9 bases agree with TRBD2. Gene TRBJ2-7 matches the end of the DNA better, so the J call may be wrong. CDR1 is KGHDR, CDR2 SFDVKD, per germline. The CDR3 totals 16 residues. CDR3 region: CATSDSRSGSGYEQYF. CDR3 nucleotides: TGTGCCACCAGTGATTCTCGTAGCGGGAGCGGCTACGAGCAGTACTTC.

This chain connects TRBV5-1 to TRBJ1-2; maybe TRBD1 (5 bases). Between the trimmed V and J ends, which lost 3 bases and 2 bases, there was a span of 8 bases. The germline gives CDR1 SGHRS, CDR2 YFSETQ. This CDR3 is 13 amino acids long. CDR3 DNA: TGCGCCAGCAGCTACGGACACAACTATGGCTACACCTTC. It yields the protein CASSYGHNYGYTF.

Regarding this clonotype: One junction end disagrees with the germline gene, perhaps due to a read error. The genes are TRBV7-7 and TRBJ2-3; no firm D call. CDR1 and CDR2 from the germline V gene are SSHAT and FNYEAQ (reference sequence). CDR3 length: 14 amino acids. In nucleotides, the CDR3 is TGTGCTAGCAGCTTAGCAAGAACAAGTAATACGCAGTATTTT. It is translated as CASSLARTSNTQYF.

This clonotype was picked up a small number of times. The J gene is TRBJ1-5, the V gene TRBV4-2; possible D gene TRBD1, 5 bases. Germline values: CDR1 LGHNA, CDR2 YNFKEQ. The CDR3 consists of 14 residues. V lost 1 base, J lost 6 bases, and 10 bases lay in between. CDR3 bases: TGTGCCAGCAGCCAAGTGGGGCTTGGTCAGCCCCAGCATTTT. It specifies CASSQVGLGQPQHF.